The next 19 T cell receptor beta chains were all read from a single sample in a study of cytotoxic CD8 clonotypes in ibrutinib-treated CLL. The repertoire was sequenced with immunoSEQ multiplex PCR; TCRdb's copy has only in-frame clones and lacks some. This sample has some 170,000 clones, with nearly 90% found just once. The sequenced sample was PBMCs, obtained at disease progression, from a patient treated with ibrutinib. These receptors came from a human donor with chronic lymphocytic leukemia.

This chain links TRBV6-5 with TRBJ1-2; TRBD1 agrees at 7 bases. The CDR3 sequence is 16 residues long. J was trimmed by 8 bases and V by 0 bases; bases with no gene match: 12. The germline CDR1 and CDR2 sequences are MNHEY and SVGAGI. The CDR3 sequence: CASSYSADRVAEGYTF. In nucleotides, the CDR3 is TGTGCCAGCAGTTACTCGGCTGACAGGGTTGCGGAAGGCTACACCTTC.

The chain combines TRBV9 with TRBJ2-7; the D gene is possibly TRBD1 (5 bases). Trimming took 5 bases from V and 2 from J, leaving 11 bases between them. Germline values: CDR1 SGDLS, CDR2 YYNGEE. This CDR3 has 13 amino acids. DNA of the CDR3: TGTGCCAGCAGTGCTGGGGCCCCCTACGAGCAGTACTTC. Translating gives CASSAGAPYEQYF.

The chain combines TRBV6-1 with TRBJ2-7, with a tentative D call TRBD2 (5 bases). Deletions cut 0 bases from V and 9 bases from J, with 12 bases between. CDR1 MNHNS and CDR2 SASEGT come from the germline V gene. The CDR3 is 13 amino acids. The CDR3 here is CASSEALDSSQYF. DNA for the CDR3: TGTGCCAGCAGTGAAGCGCTGGACTCTTCGCAGTACTTC.

V gene TRBV18 combines with J gene TRBJ2-3; 10 bases are shared with TRBD1. Trimming took 4 bases from V and 3 from J; bases not matched to a gene: 4. Germline assignment: CDR1 KGHSH and CDR2 LQKENI. There are 15 residues in the CDR3. The CDR3 nucleotides read TGTGCCAGCTCACGGACAGGGGGAGGGACAGATACGCAGTATTTT. It specifies CASSRTGGGTDTQYF.

The chain joins TRBV7-9 to TRBJ2-2, with 8 bases aligning to TRBD1. CDR1 and CDR2 (germline): SEHNR, FQNEAQ (reference sequence). The CDR3 totals 16 residues. The trim removed 2 bases at V and 6 bases at J, leaving 8 bases unmatched. CDR3 sequence reads: CASSLQGAQRSGELFF. CDR3 in DNA: TGTGCCAGCAGCTTACAGGGGGCCCAAAGGTCCGGGGAGCTGTTTTTT.

V usage is TRBV6-5 and J usage is TRBJ1-1; the D gene is possibly TRBD1 (5 bases). Germline CDR1 MNHEY, CDR2 SVGAGI. The length of the CDR3 is 12 residues. Deletions cut 2 bases from V and 10 bases from J, with 11 bases between. The CDR3 nucleotides read TGTGCCAGCAGTTACCGTGGGGGGACAGCTTTCTTT. Translated, it gives CASSYRGGTAFF.

This clone was found once. The chain employs TRBV2 and TRBJ2-2; TRBD2 matches at 7 bases. CDR1 and CDR2 (germline): SNHLY, FYNNEI. The V and J ends lost 1 base and 4 bases, in that order; junction bases with no gene match: 12. This CDR3 contains 18 residues. For the CDR3, the DNA is TGTGCCAGCAGTGAAGAATGGCGACTAGCTGTGGGCACCGGGGAGCTGTTTTTT. Its protein is CASSEEWRLAVGTGELFF.

The rearrangement joins TRBV4-3 to TRBJ1-3, with 8 positions matching TRBD1. V was clipped by 3 bases and J by 1 base; unmatched bases: 2. The length of the CDR3 is 15 residues. Germline V lookup: CDR1 LGHNA, CDR2 YSLEER. The CDR3 is CASSHDRGSGNTIYF. The CDR3 region has the DNA TGCGCCAGCAGCCACGACAGGGGATCTGGAAACACCATATATTTT.

The chain carries TRBV29-1 and TRBJ2-7; 7 bases are a match to TRBD2. This CDR3 is built from 14 residues. The germline V gene has CDR1 SQVTM and CDR2 ANQGSEA. With 5 bases clipped from V and 0 bases from J, the junction kept 7 bases outside the gene matches. This CDR3 reads CSVKRLAASYEQYF. In DNA form, the CDR3 reads TGCAGCGTTAAACGGCTAGCGGCCTCCTACGAGCAGTACTTC.

V is TRBV11-3 and J is TRBJ2-5, with 8 bases fitting TRBD2. This CDR3 has 20 residues. The V and J ends lost 5 bases and 6 bases, in that order; junction bases with no gene match: 26. CDR1 SGHNT and CDR2 YENEEA come from the germline V gene. CDR3 sequence reads: CASSRGGVGAYLGRVKTQYF. In nucleotides, the CDR3 is TGTGCCAGCAGCAGGGGCGGAGTTGGGGCTTATCTCGGGAGGGTAAAGACCCAGTACTTC.

The chain is built from TRBV7-2 and TRBJ2-7, with 9 bases lining up with TRBD2. Trimming removed 3 bases from V and 0 bases from J; junction bases left unmatched: 9. The CDR3 length is 17 residues. Germline values: CDR1 SGHTA, CDR2 FQGNSA. Here the CDR3 reads CASSFPQVSGSSYEQYF. The CDR3 bases are TGTGCCAGCAGCTTCCCCCAGGTTAGCGGGAGCTCCTACGAGCAGTACTTC. Filled out from reference TRBV7-2 and TRBJ2-7, the complete variable domain reads GAGVSQSPSNKVTEKGKDVELRCDPISGHTALYWYRQSLGQGLEFLIYFQGNSAPDKSGLPSDRFSAERTGGSVSTLTIQRTQQEDSAVYLCASSFPQVSGSSYEQYFGPGTRLTVT.

The chain uses TRBV25-1 and TRBJ2-7, with D perhaps matching TRBD1 or TRBD2 (5 bases each). This CDR3 contains 15 residues. V was trimmed by 4 bases and J by 2 bases, leaving 15 bases between them. Germline values: CDR1 MGHDK, CDR2 SYGVNS. For the CDR3, the DNA is TGTGCCAGCAGTGTAAACCCCATGGGGGCCTACGAGCAGTACTTC. Translation gives CASSVNPMGAYEQYF.

The DNA for the CDR3 is TGTGCCAGCAGGGACCTCGGGACTAGCGGGAGCAATGAGCAGTTCTTC. Translation: CASRDLGTSGSNEQFF. The rearrangement links TRBV6-9 to TRBJ2-1; 14 positions match TRBD2. The trim removed 6 bases at V and 6 bases at J, leaving 7 bases unmatched. The CDR3 totals 16 residues. Per germline, CDR1 MNHGY and CDR2 SVAAGI.

This chain links TRBV9 with TRBJ2-1, with 12 bases lining up with TRBD2. Germline trimming cut 0 bases from V and 3 bases from J; bases unmatched to any gene: 4. Germline loops: CDR1 SGDLS, CDR2 YYNGEE. The CDR3 has 17 amino acids. The CDR3 nucleotides read TGTGCCAGCAGCGTAGTTGGACTAGCGGGACTCTACAATGAGCAGTTCTTC. Translation: CASSVVGLAGLYNEQFF.

This clone was found once. The V and J genes are TRBV7-9 and TRBJ1-2; D is possibly TRBD1 (6 bases). Per germline, CDR1 SEHNR and CDR2 FQNEAQ (reference sequence). This CDR3 spans 16 amino acids. V was trimmed by 0 bases and J by 4 bases, leaving 15 bases between them. CDR3 in amino acids: CASSLARGGSIYGYTF. CDR3 coding DNA: TGTGCCAGCAGCTTAGCCAGGGGTGGATCAATCTATGGCTACACCTTC.

V is TRBV29-1 and J is TRBJ2-3; 9 bases match TRBD2. J was trimmed by 4 bases and V by 5 bases; bases with no gene match: 4. Germline V CDR1 and CDR2: SQVTM, ANQGSEA. The CDR3 has 13 residues. The CDR3 DNA reads TGCAGCGTTCAAGCGGGAGGATCAGATACGCAGTATTTT. Protein: CSVQAGGSDTQYF.

The rearrangement joins TRBV7-2 to TRBJ2-1, with a weak D call TRBD1 (5 bases). The CDR3 length is 15 residues. V lost 5 bases and J 2 bases, leaving 13 bases between the germline ends. The germline gives CDR1 SGHTA, CDR2 FQGNSA. CDR3 DNA: TGTGCCAGCAGCCAGACTCAGGGTCCCTACAATGAGCAGTTCTTC. Translated, it gives CASSQTQGPYNEQFF.

This chain joins TRBV30 and TRBJ1-2; 7 bases are shared with TRBD1. Per the germline V gene, CDR1 is GTSNPN and CDR2 is SVGIG (reference sequence). This CDR3 region has 12 residues. CDR3 in DNA: TGTGCTTTGGGACAGATTAACTATGGCTACACCTTC. This sequence encodes CALGQINYGYTF.

In its sample, this clone was seen once. The chain has TRBV9 and TRBJ1-2; D call uncertain. The germline V and J ends were trimmed by 0 bases and 1 base, with 13 bases remaining between them. Germline loops: CDR1 SGDLS, CDR2 YYNGEE. The CDR3 covers 16 residues. This CDR3 is CASSVALPVGNYGYTF. The CDR3 coding sequence is TGTGCCAGCAGCGTAGCTCTGCCAGTGGGTAACTATGGCTACACCTTC.